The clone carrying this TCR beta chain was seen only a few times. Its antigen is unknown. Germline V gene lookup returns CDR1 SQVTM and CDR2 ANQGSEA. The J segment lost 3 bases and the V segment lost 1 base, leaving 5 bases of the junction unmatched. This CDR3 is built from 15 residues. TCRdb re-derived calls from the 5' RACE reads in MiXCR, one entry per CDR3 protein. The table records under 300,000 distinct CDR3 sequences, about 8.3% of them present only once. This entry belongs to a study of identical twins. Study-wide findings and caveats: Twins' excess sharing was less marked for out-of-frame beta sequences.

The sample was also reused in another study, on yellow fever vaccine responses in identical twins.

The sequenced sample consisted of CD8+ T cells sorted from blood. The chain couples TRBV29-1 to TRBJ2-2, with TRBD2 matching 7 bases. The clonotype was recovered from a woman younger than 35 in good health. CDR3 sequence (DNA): TGCAGCGTTGAAGCAGGGAGGGCTGACACCGGGGAGCTGTTTTTT. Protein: CSVEAGRADTGELFF.